The 24 T cell receptor beta chains below all came from one sample that was sequenced in a study of blood T cells in healthy people across ages. Alongside a J-beta primer mix, a sample-barcoded 5' primer served in a second PCR lasting 7 to 11 cycles. From the 5' RACE reads, TCRdb called clonotypes with MiXCR, one entry per CDR3 protein. The table shows around 1,000,000 distinct CDR3 sequences, with around two fifths occurring only once. Sequencing input: blood. These receptor sequences come from a man aged 18 to 29 in good health.

This chain uses TRBV7-2 with TRBJ2-2; D gene unclear. Trimming removed 5 bases at V and 9 bases at J, with 7 bases between. This CDR3 is built from 11 residues. Germline CDR1 is SGHTA and CDR2 is FQGNSA. The CDR3 sequence: CASSVTRELFF. Written as DNA, the CDR3 is TGTGCCAGCAGCGTAACCCGGGAGCTGTTTTTT.

This clonotype came up a few times. A much larger clone differs from this one at a single base, so this may be a read error. The V gene is TRBV4-1, the J gene TRBJ2-1, with D perhaps matching TRBD2 (6 bases). V was cut by 2 bases and J by 5 bases, with 13 bases left in between. The germline V gene has CDR1 MGHRA and CDR2 YSYEKL. The CDR3 has 15 amino acids. CDR3 coding DNA: TGCGCCAGCAGCCAACTGAGAGCGGGTGACAATGAGCAGTTCTTC. Its translation: CASSQLRAGDNEQFF.

The chain is built from TRBV28 and TRBJ1-3, with D tentatively TRBD1 (6 bases). The V and J ends lost 5 bases and 0 bases respectively, with 14 bases between them. The germline V gene has CDR1 MDHEN and CDR2 SYDVKM. The CDR3 spans 16 residues. Here the CDR3 reads CASSPPGGLSGNTIYF. CDR3 nucleotides: TGTGCCAGCAGTCCCCCGGGGGGGCTCTCTGGAAACACCATATATTTT.

J is TRBJ2-7 and V is TRBV19; D possibly corresponds to TRBD2 (6 bases). The CDR3 has 12 residues. Deletions cut 4 bases from V and 7 bases from J, with 11 bases between. Germline CDR1 and CDR2: LNHDA and SQIVND (reference sequence). The CDR3 nucleotides are TGTGCCAGTAGTAGGGTGGGAGGTGAGCAGTACTTC. It codes for CASSRVGGEQYF.

This clonotype was counted between two and nine times. This sequence joins TRBV4-3 and TRBJ1-4; the D gene is possibly TRBD1 (5 bases). The CDR3 length is 15 residues. CDR1 and CDR2 from the germline V gene are LGHNA and YSLEER. Trimming removed 0 bases from V and 7 bases from J, with 12 bases in between. CDR3 sequence reads: CASSQEPGSSEKLFF. The DNA of the CDR3 is TGCGCCAGCAGCCAAGAGCCAGGGTCCAGTGAAAAACTGTTTTTT.

The chain combines TRBV7-9 with TRBJ2-4; maybe TRBD2 (6 bases). Judging by the DNA end, TRBJ2-5 fits better; the J call may be wrong. This CDR3 spans 11 amino acids. CDR1 is SEHNR and CDR2 is FQNEAQ in the germline V gene (reference sequence). The CDR3 DNA reads as TGTGCCAGTTACGGGGGAGAGACCCAGTACTTC. Translating it yields CASYGGETQYF.

The rearrangement uses TRBV3-1 and TRBJ1-2; 8 bases agree with TRBD1. The germline gives CDR1 LGHDT, CDR2 YNNKEL (reference sequence). V was clipped by 4 bases and J by 4 bases; unmatched bases: 11. The CDR3 spans 16 residues. This CDR3 is CASSPTLGQVLYGYTF. Written as DNA, the CDR3 is TGTGCCAGCAGCCCAACATTGGGACAGGTCCTCTATGGCTACACCTTC.

V is TRBV5-1 and J is TRBJ1-2; tentatively, D is TRBD1 (5 bases). Between the trimmed V and J ends, which lost 4 bases and 4 bases, there was a span of 11 bases. The CDR3 has 13 residues. Germline V lookup: CDR1 SGHRS, CDR2 YFSETQ. CDR3 region: CASSRDQSYGYTF. DNA of the CDR3: TGCGCCAGCAGCCGGGACCAGAGCTATGGCTACACCTTC.

The chain is built from TRBV2 and TRBJ2-5; 8 bases agree with TRBD2. CDR1 SNHLY and CDR2 FYNNEI come from the germline V gene. The junction had 13 bases not matched to a gene; V was cut back by 10 bases and J by 3 bases. This CDR3 has 15 residues. CDR3 DNA: TGTGCCACTCCAAGGGGACTAGTAAAAGAAGAGACCCAGTACTTC. Translation: CATPRGLVKEETQYF.

This rearrangement joins TRBV29-1 to TRBJ1-2; 7 bases fit TRBD1. Germline V lookup: CDR1 SQVTM, CDR2 ANQGSEA. J lost 5 bases, V lost 0 bases, and 9 bases had no gene match. The CDR3 spans 15 residues. CDR3 residues: CSVEDGRGRGYGYTF. CDR3 DNA sequence: TGCAGCGTTGAAGATGGGAGGGGGCGAGGATATGGCTACACCTTC.

This chain uses TRBV20-1 with TRBJ1-2, with D unclear. Trimming cost V 3 bases and J 4 bases, with 3 bases left between them. Germline CDR1 reads DFQATT; CDR2 reads SNEGSKA (reference sequence). The CDR3 runs 10 residues. The CDR3 region is CSASLYGYTF. The CDR3 DNA is TGCAGTGCTAGCCTCTATGGCTACACCTTC.

This clonotype turned up a few times. V is TRBV15 and J is TRBJ2-7, with D possibly being TRBD1 (5 bases). The length of the CDR3 is 11 residues. Germline V lookup: CDR1 LNHNV, CDR2 YYDKDF (reference sequence). The V gene lost 10 bases and the J gene lost 12 bases, with 19 bases spanning the gap. CDR3 sequence: CASRDLNRGYF. In DNA, the CDR3 is TGTGCCAGCAGAGATCTGAATAGGGGGTACTTC.

The sample holds a few counts of this clonotype. The CDR3 bases are TGCGCCAGCAGCTTCGTAGACGAGTCCTACGAGCAGTACTTC. Protein product: CASSFVDESYEQYF. The V gene is TRBV5-1, the J gene TRBJ2-7; no firm D call. The V and J ends lost 2 bases and 1 base respectively, with 10 bases between them. Germline CDR1 and CDR2: SGHRS and YFSETQ. The CDR3 consists of 14 residues.

Ten or more counts support this clonotype. The rearrangement joins TRBV25-1 to TRBJ2-1, with D possibly called TRBD1 or TRBD2 (5 bases each). The CDR3 runs 13 residues. Germline V gene data show CDR1 as MGHDK and CDR2 as SYGVNS. The V gene lost 4 bases and the J gene lost 6 bases, with 10 bases spanning the gap. Here the CDR3 reads CASSAGTGNEQFF. CDR3 DNA: TGTGCCAGCAGTGCAGGGACCGGCAATGAGCAGTTCTTC. Full variable domain (rest looked up from reference TRBV25-1 and TRBJ2-1): EADIYQTPRYLVIGTGKKITLECSQTMGHDKMYWYQQDPGMELHLIHYSYGVNSTEKGDLSSESTVSRIRTEHFPLTLESARPSHTSQYLCASSAGTGNEQFFGPGTRLTVL.

V is TRBV12-5 and J is TRBJ2-1, with D possibly being TRBD2 (5 bases). CDR3 length: 12 residues. The germline V gene has CDR1 LGHNT and CDR2 FRNRAP. The ends were cut back, 5 bases at V and 6 bases at J, with 8 bases in the middle. The CDR3, as DNA: TGTGCTAGTGGTACGGGGATCAATGAGCAGTTCTTC. Translated: CASGTGINEQFF. The full variable domain, with the rest looked up from reference TRBV12-5 and TRBJ2-1, is DARVTQTPRHKVTEMGQEVTMRCQPILGHNTVFWYRQTMMQGLELLAYFRNRAPLDDSGMPKDRFSAEMPDATLATLKIQPSEPRDSAVYFCASGTGINEQFFGPGTRLTVL.

This clonotype was seen a few times. The rearrangement uses TRBV12-3 or TRBV12-4 and TRBJ1-2; a weak D match, TRBD1 (6 bases). V lost 6 bases and J lost 0, with 14 bases in between. CDR3 length: 15 amino acids. Written as DNA, the CDR3 is TGTGCCAGCAGACGTCACAGGGCATCTAACTATGGCTACACCTTC. This encodes CASRRHRASNYGYTF.

The chain employs TRBV12-3 or TRBV12-4 and TRBJ2-5, with D tentatively TRBD2 (5 bases). CDR3 size: 12 residues. Trimming removed 5 bases at V and 11 bases at J, with 15 bases between. CDR3 region: CASSTGNNEQYF. The CDR3 DNA reads as TGTGCCAGCAGTACGGGGAACAATGAGCAGTACTTC.

The chain has TRBV11-2 and TRBJ1-1, with 7 positions matching TRBD1. Germline V gives CDR1 SGHAT, CDR2 FQNNGV. This CDR3 is built from 15 residues. J lost 4 bases, V lost 5 bases, and 10 bases had no gene match. The CDR3 DNA reads as TGTGCCAGCAGCGCCCGGACAGGCGGCGGCACTGAAGCTTTCTTT. Translated: CASSARTGGGTEAFF.

The DNA of the CDR3 is TGTGCCAGCAGTGAAGGAGGGAGGTCCAATGAGCAGTTCTTC. Amino acids: CASSEGGRSNEQFF. The chain uses TRBV6-1 and TRBJ2-1; the D gene is possibly TRBD2 (6 bases). Germline V gives CDR1 MNHNS, CDR2 SASEGT. The CDR3 has 14 amino acids. V was cut by 1 base and J by 6 bases, with 10 bases left in between.

Concerning this clonotype: A read error may account for a junction end that differs from germline. The J gene is TRBJ2-1, the V gene TRBV7-2, with TRBD1 as a possible D gene (6 bases). Germline V gene sequence: CDR1 SGHTA, CDR2 FQGNSA. The CDR3 contains 14 residues. The CDR3 loop is CAGSQDRFYNEQFF. The DNA for the CDR3 is TGTGCCGGCAGCCAAGACAGGTTTTACAATGAGCAGTTCTTC.

V usage is TRBV7-2 and J usage is TRBJ2-1; TRBD1 matches at 12 bases. This CDR3 has 15 residues. V dropped 1 base and J dropped 8; count of bases not matched to a gene: 3. The germline CDR1 and CDR2 sequences are SGHTA and FQGNSA. Written as DNA, the CDR3 is TGTGCCAGCAGCTTAGAGGGACAGGGGGCCTATGAGCAGTTCTTC. Translating gives CASSLEGQGAYEQFF.

In its sample, this clonotype was seen a few times. The chain links TRBV6-5 to TRBJ2-7; 9 bases are shared with TRBD2. Looked up from germline, CDR1 is MNHEY and CDR2 is SVGAGI. The CDR3 has 15 amino acids. With 5 bases clipped from V and 0 bases from J, the junction kept 5 bases outside the gene matches. DNA for the CDR3: TGTGCCAGCAGTCTCTCGACTAGCGGCTCCTACGAGCAGTACTTC. It is translated as CASSLSTSGSYEQYF.

There are a few counts of this clonotype. V usage is TRBV20-1 and J usage is TRBJ1-6, with D unclear. Germline CDR1 reads DFQATT; CDR2 reads SNEGSKA (reference sequence). CDR3 length: 17 residues. The ends were cut back, 6 bases at V and 4 bases at J, with 22 bases in the middle. The CDR3, as DNA: TGCAGTGCAACCTGGTCGGGGTCTCGAAATTATAATTCACCCCTCCACTTT. This translates into CSATWSGSRNYNSPLHF.

This chain uses TRBV6-1 with TRBJ2-3; D may correspond to TRBD1 or TRBD2 (7 bases each). The V gene's germline CDR1 is MNHNS and CDR2 SASEGT. The CDR3 is 15 residues long. V shed 4 bases and J shed 2 bases, with 13 bases lying between them. CDR3 bases: TGTGCCAGCAGTGGGGAGGGACAGATCACAGATACGCAGTATTTT. Translated: CASSGEGQITDTQYF.